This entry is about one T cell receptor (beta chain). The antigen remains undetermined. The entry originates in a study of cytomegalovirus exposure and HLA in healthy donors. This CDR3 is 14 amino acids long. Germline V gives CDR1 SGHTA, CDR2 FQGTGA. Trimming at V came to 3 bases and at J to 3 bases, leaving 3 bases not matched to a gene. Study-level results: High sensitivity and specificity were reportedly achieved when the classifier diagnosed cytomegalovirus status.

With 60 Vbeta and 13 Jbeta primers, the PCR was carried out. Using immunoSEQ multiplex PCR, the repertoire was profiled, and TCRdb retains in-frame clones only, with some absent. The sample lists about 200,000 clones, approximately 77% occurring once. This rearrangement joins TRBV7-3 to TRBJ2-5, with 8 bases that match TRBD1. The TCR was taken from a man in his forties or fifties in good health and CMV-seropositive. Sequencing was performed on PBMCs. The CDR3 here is CASSFQGAEETQYF. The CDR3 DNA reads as TGTGCCAGCAGCTTTCAGGGGGCGGAAGAGACCCAGTACTTC.